Each of the 9 T cell receptor beta chains below was sequenced from the same sample in a study of naive and memory T cell subsets. An equimolar mix of two oligonucleotides served as the beta constant-region primer for TRBC1 and TRBC2. One entry per CDR3 protein results from TCRdb running MiXCR on the UMI-ligation and nested PCR reads. The sample carries 130,000 to 150,000 distinct CDR3 sequences, about a sixth recorded once. The sequencing input was naive CD4+ T cells from blood. The receptors stem from a human donor in good health.

The chain is built from TRBV20-1 and TRBJ2-7; 9 nucleotides match TRBD1. This CDR3 has 14 residues. With 6 bases clipped from V and 1 base from J, the junction kept 7 bases outside the gene matches. The germline V gene has CDR1 DFQATT and CDR2 SNEGSKA (reference sequence). The CDR3 sequence: CSARRGQGSYEQYF. CDR3 DNA: TGCAGTGCCCGACGGGGACAGGGATCCTACGAGCAGTACTTC.

The V and J genes are TRBV6-5 and TRBJ1-1, with 8 bases lining up with TRBD1. J gave up 5 bases and V 6 bases, and 5 bases lay outside the gene matches. Germline V lookup: CDR1 MNHEY, CDR2 SVGAGI. The CDR3 length is 13 residues. The CDR3 protein is CASSRWTGTEAFF. CDR3 bases: TGTGCCAGCAGCCGGTGGACAGGGACTGAAGCTTTCTTT.

This clonotype was found a few times. The V call is TRBV10-2, the J call TRBJ2-7; TRBD2 is a possible D gene (7 bases). From germline, CDR1 is WSHSY and CDR2 SAAADI. The CDR3 contains 16 residues. V lost 0 bases and J 0 bases, leaving 12 bases between the germline ends. The CDR3 sequence is CASSESEGGDSYEQYF. In nucleotides, the CDR3 is TGCGCCAGCAGTGAGTCTGAAGGGGGGGACTCCTACGAGCAGTACTTC.

The V and J genes are TRBV27 and TRBJ1-5; weak D call: TRBD1 (5 bases). Germline CDR1 MNHEY, CDR2 SMNVEV (reference sequence). V was pared by 5 bases and J by 4 bases, with 15 bases between. The CDR3 has 15 residues. As DNA, the CDR3 is TGTGCCAGCAGTAAGGAGGGTCGGGGGAATCAGCCCCAGCATTTT. This encodes CASSKEGRGNQPQHF.

The CDR3 coding sequence is TGTGCCAGCGCCTCCGGGACAGGGACCTACAATGAGCAGTTCTTC. Encoded protein: CASASGTGTYNEQFF. The J gene is TRBJ2-1, the V gene TRBV7-3; 9 bases align to TRBD1. CDR1 SGHTA and CDR2 FQGTGA come from the germline V gene. The junction had 7 bases not matched to a gene; V was cut back by 8 bases and J by 2 bases. CDR3 length: 15 residues. Using reference TRBV7-3 and TRBJ2-1 for the parts outside the CDR3, the full variable domain is GAGVSQTPSNKVTEKGKYVELRCDPISGHTALYWYRQSLGQGPEFLIYFQGTGAADDSGLPNDRFFAVRPEGSVSTLKIQRTERGDSAVYLCASASGTGTYNEQFFGPGTRLTVL.

The chain carries TRBV28 and TRBJ2-7, with D perhaps TRBD2 (6 bases). Trimming cost V 8 bases and J 7 bases, with 18 bases left between them. Germline loops: CDR1 MDHEN, CDR2 SYDVKM. The CDR3 contains 13 residues. The CDR3 loop is CASGNSLGGEQYF. CDR3 DNA sequence: TGTGCCAGCGGAAACAGTCTTGGGGGGGAGCAGTACTTC.

This clonotype has just a few counts. V usage is TRBV10-3 and J usage is TRBJ2-3; TRBD2 aligns across 9 bases. CDR3 length: 16 amino acids. V lost 4 bases, J lost 2 bases, and 7 bases stayed unmatched. The germline gives CDR1 ENHRY, CDR2 SYGVKD. CDR3 in amino acids: CAISVGSGGLTDTQYF. CDR3 coding DNA: TGTGCCATCAGTGTGGGTAGCGGGGGACTCACAGATACGCAGTATTTT.

The chain carries TRBV3-1 and TRBJ2-5; maybe TRBD2 (6 bases). V lost 5 bases and J lost 4, with 14 bases in between. Germline V gives CDR1 LGHDT, CDR2 YNNKEL (reference sequence). This CDR3 is built from 14 residues. The CDR3 protein is CASSVGGLLETQYF. The CDR3 DNA follows: TGTGCCAGCAGCGTGGGAGGATTATTAGAGACCCAGTACTTC.

In this sample, this clonotype turned up a few times. The chain combines TRBV20-1 with TRBJ2-6; 8 positions match TRBD1. The CDR3 is made up of 15 amino acids. Germline assignment: CDR1 DFQATT and CDR2 SNEGSKA (reference sequence). Unmatched junction bases numbered 6, after V lost 6 bases and J lost 2 bases. The CDR3 loop reads CSALGQGAGANVLTF. The DNA of the CDR3 is TGCAGTGCCTTAGGACAGGGCGCTGGGGCCAACGTCCTGACTTTC.